This is a list of T cell receptor beta chains from one sample in a study of response to subunit inactivated influenza vaccine. Each CDR3 protein is one row after TCRdb ran MiXCR on the RT-PCR reads. The profile covers hundreds of thousands of distinct CDR3 sequences, with approximately 10% appearing a single time and roughly 9.6% taken by the ten largest. These records were also assigned to another study, of T cells expressing NK-cell markers.

The material was PBMCs from blood, obtained on the day of vaccination. Receptors originate from a man aged 50 to 60 who received an inactivated influenza vaccine. Both conserved end residues are part of each CDR3. The order of the fields is V gene, J gene, CDR3 protein.

TRBV7-9	TRBJ2-1	CASSLPDSDVYNEQFF
TRBV29-1	TRBJ2-1	CSVPLAGPSYNEQFF
TRBV20-1	TRBJ2-2	CSASDLAGGLNTGELFF
TRBV10-3	TRBJ2-2	CAISGVGTGVRTGELFF
TRBV18	TRBJ2-5	CASSPRPGPRETQYF
TRBV12-3/TRBV12-4	TRBJ1-4	CASSRRDRGRGEKLFF
TRBV20-1	TRBJ2-2	CSAPTTPGTRWAGELFF
TRBV10-3	TRBJ2-3	CATRLAGGSTDTQYF
TRBV3-1	TRBJ2-5	CASSQGSSIQETQYF
TRBV6-5	TRBJ1-6	CASSYSFSSYNSPLHF
TRBV7-9	TRBJ2-1	CASSPGLPLNEQFF
TRBV2	TRBJ2-3	CASSVPRAQYF
TRBV12-3/TRBV12-4	TRBJ1-3	CASNVAGGSGNTIYF
TRBV28	TRBJ2-5	CASRPPTGAGETQYF
TRBV10-3	TRBJ2-1	CAIGGLAGAYNEQFF
TRBV20-1	TRBJ1-1	CSARGDRAHTEAFF
TRBV12-3/TRBV12-4	TRBJ1-1	CASRQQGLNTEAFF
TRBV11-1	TRBJ1-1	CASSLGAAGTGENTEAFF
TRBV19	TRBJ2-5	CASSPTGTSARGETQYF
TRBV12-3/TRBV12-4	TRBJ1-5	CASSPATGASNQPQHF
TRBV5-1	TRBJ2-6	CASSFYRGRGSGANVLTF
TRBV28	TRBJ2-7	CASSSITGTLLGDEQYF
TRBV20-1	TRBJ1-1	CSARGRGNNMNTEAFF
TRBV6-1	TRBJ1-5	CASGQGYSNQPQHF
TRBV7-2	TRBJ2-5	CASINGGKWETQYF
TRBV29-1	TRBJ1-6	CSVGRDRDSPLHF
TRBV12-3/TRBV12-4	TRBJ2-1	CASTGEDGRYEQFF
TRBV29-1	TRBJ2-3	CSVSGTGSTDTQYF
TRBV5-6	TRBJ2-5	CASSLLGGRGQETQYF
TRBV10-3	TRBJ2-3	CAATTGAGDTQYF
TRBV6-2/TRBV6-3	TRBJ2-1	CASSARNSLSSYNEQFF
TRBV5-1	TRBJ2-1	CASSPFSRGGLYNEQFF
TRBV20-1	TRBJ1-6	CSARDGSVEYSPLHF
TRBV6-2/TRBV6-3	TRBJ2-2	CASSLGSPGELFF
TRBV9	TRBJ2-5	CASSESGRSGETQYF
TRBV3-1	TRBJ2-7	CASSQSLRGGYEQYF
TRBV5-1	TRBJ2-7	CASSGRDSIYEQYF
TRBV6-5	TRBJ2-7	CASSYSGLAGSYEQYF
TRBV12-3/TRBV12-4	TRBJ2-7	CASNLGYSPYEQYF
TRBV9	TRBJ2-2	CASSQGQGTGELFF
TRBV4-1	TRBJ2-5	CASSTRRSQETQYF
TRBV6-1	TRBJ2-1	CASSQLAGVRNEQFF
TRBV28	TRBJ2-1	CASSLNGGLYNEQFF
TRBV20-1	TRBJ2-1	CSAEGGEPYNEQFF
TRBV11-2	TRBJ2-5	CASSLPGQGAQYF
TRBV7-2	TRBJ2-2	CASSLGSWVGQAGELFF
TRBV15	TRBJ2-5	CATSKGWETQYF
TRBV15	TRBJ2-2	CATSGGGDGELFF
TRBV4-3	TRBJ2-1	CASSQDWTGGYYNEQFF
TRBV10-2	TRBJ1-4	CASSESSFYNEKLFF
TRBV12-3/TRBV12-4	TRBJ2-1	CASFGGSSSYNEQFF
TRBV20-1	TRBJ1-5	CSARDGIQPQHF
TRBV7-9	TRBJ2-5	CASSHLRSTETQYF
TRBV12-3/TRBV12-4	TRBJ1-6	CASSPGGQGGSPLHF
TRBV5-1	TRBJ2-3	CASSPLAGRSDTQYF
TRBV28	TRBJ2-5	CASSRGGFEETQYF
TRBV5-5	TRBJ1-1	CASTSLGGYGTEAFF
TRBV7-9	TRBJ2-1	CASSLVVAGGYEEQFF
TRBV5-6	TRBJ2-1	CASSLEGQGIHNEQFF
TRBV30	TRBJ1-1	CAWSVRGGAEAFF